This section outlines one TCR beta chain sequence together with its context. This clone appeared a few times. Its antigen specificity is not known. No qualities accompany the bases; no much larger clone lies one base away. The entry originates in a study of beta chain features in type 1 diabetes (dated by TCRdb to 2017 to 2018). At the level of the whole study: Mean age, gender distribution, total cell number and subset yield were not different between patients and healthy donors. In the study, recently diagnosed type 1 diabetes patients and matched healthy donors were compared on the TCRB repertoires of their sorted circulating CD4+ T cell subsets. Regulatory and stem cell-like memory subsets were isolated from only 8 patients and roughly eight healthy donors, whereas naive and central memory subsets came from all 30 or so donors. A total of 90 million to 120 million sorted cells were examined across all samples, and a strong correlation was observed between cell number per subset and RNA yield. Overall study results and their limits: Patients with type 1 diabetes made fewer insertions and deleted more nucleotides at VDJ recombination sites, implying thymic rearrangement abnormalities. Type 1 diabetes patients showed a moderate but significant shortening of TCRB CDR3 length in all four CD4+ subsets. Naive, central memory and regulatory TCRB repertoires appeared to be more alike among patients than among healthy donors. HLA sub-analyses involved small numbers of individuals, so any influence of HLA type on TCRB rearrangement remained unresolved. PCR may preferentially amplify shorter templates, but because patient and control samples were amplified and corrected together, any resulting skew would affect both groups equally. Because cDNA rather than genomic DNA was sequenced, highly expressing activated cells could have been over-represented, although no difference in activation and CD3 levels was found between groups.

From each donor, a single peripheral blood sample of around 120 mL on average was drawn into heparinised tubes. Using a panel that included CD45RO, CCR7, CD25, CD127, CD95 and CD27, naive, central memory, regulatory and stem cell-like memory CD4+ T cells were sorted on a BD FACSAria II. All sorted populations exceeded 95% purity. Right away, PBMCs were isolated by Lymphoprep density gradient centrifugation and were stained directly, with no culture step. So that batch effects would be minimized, each experiment stained and sorted samples in pairs, pairing one healthy donor with one patient. All of the isolated RNA was reverse transcribed with the High Capacity cDNA Reverse Transcription Kit, so expressed TCRB transcripts were sequenced. Deep immunoSEQ sequencing was applied to naive, central memory and regulatory T cell samples, giving an average of around 3.8 million total reads per sample. Sorted cells were lysed in RLT buffer and RNA was extracted with DNase-treated RNeasy Micro or Mini kits, depending on cell number. Each cell subset was processed on its own to prevent cross-contamination, while patient and healthy donor samples were processed together. The immunoSEQ multiplex PCR was used to amplify TCRB sequences from cDNA, generating 87-bp fragments that spanned the CDR3 region. Amplicons were sequenced on the Illumina HiSeq platform. As for how the authors treated the data: Synthetic template baselines were used to correct PCR bias computationally, reads within Hamming distance 2 were collapsed, and singletons that could not be merged were discarded. Reads were aligned against IMGT so that V, D and J genes, CDR3 length and insertions or deletions at six rearrangement sites could be assigned. Within each subset, clonotype counts were normalized to sorted cell number, after which true diversity and Gini coefficients were computed with the tcR R package. The overlap coefficient, calculated on TCRB nucleotide sequences, was used to measure repertoire sharing. Out-of-frame TCRB sequences from naive cells were analyzed as a proxy for the pre-selection repertoire. In TCRdb, the immuneACCESS table is reduced to in-frame sequences with V and J assigned. These tables do not hold every clone; where another copy was compared, an unresolved V gene accounts for under half, and the others remain unexplained. V and J calls and clone size come straight from that table; D and trimming were deduced from the DNA. The sample yields about 900,000 clones; 17% were counted once. 0.023% of the sample belongs to the ten largest clones.

The germline V gene provides CDR1 SNHLY and CDR2 FYNNEI. Taken from cysteine to phenylalanine, the CDR3 has 14 residues. CDR3 DNA only is kept here, 42 bases in frame from base 1. Relative to germline, V is missing 6 bases and J is missing 5 bases, with 4 bases of the junction outside any gene match. Recombination linked TRBV2 to TRBJ2-2, with TRBD1 identical over 9 junction bases. Material for sequencing was naive CD4+ T cells from blood. What this sample's cell subset or site label stands for: true naive CD4+ T cells. This sequence was found in a woman younger than 35 in good health. The CDR3 is CASRGQGETGELFF. The nucleotide sequence is given as TGTGCCAGCAGGGGACAGGGAGAGACCGGGGAGCTGTTTTTT. Extended through the reference TRBV2 and TRBJ2-2 proteins, this CDR3 yields the full variable domain: EPEVTQTPSHQVTQMGQEVILRCVPISNHLYFYWYRQILGQKVEFLVSFYNNEISEKSEIFDDQFSVERPDGSNFTLKIRSTKLEDSAMYFCASRGQGETGELFFGEGSRLTVL.